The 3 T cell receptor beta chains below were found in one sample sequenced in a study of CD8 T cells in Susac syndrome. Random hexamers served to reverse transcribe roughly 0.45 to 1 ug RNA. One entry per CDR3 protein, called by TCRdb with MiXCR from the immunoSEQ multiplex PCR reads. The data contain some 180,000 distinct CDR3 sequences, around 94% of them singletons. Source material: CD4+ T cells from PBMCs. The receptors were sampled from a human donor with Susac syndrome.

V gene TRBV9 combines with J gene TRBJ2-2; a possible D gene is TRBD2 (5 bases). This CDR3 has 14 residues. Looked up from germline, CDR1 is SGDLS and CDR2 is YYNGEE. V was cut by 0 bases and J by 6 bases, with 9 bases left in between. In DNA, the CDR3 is TGTGCCAGCAGCGTAGACGGGGTGGCCGGGGAGCTGTTTTTT. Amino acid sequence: CASSVDGVAGELFF.

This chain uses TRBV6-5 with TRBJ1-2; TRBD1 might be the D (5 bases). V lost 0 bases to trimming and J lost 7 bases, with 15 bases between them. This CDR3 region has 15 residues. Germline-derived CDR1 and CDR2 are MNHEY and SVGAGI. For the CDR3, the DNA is TGTGCCAGCAGTTACTCCTACCGGGGGACCGGTGGCTACACCTTC. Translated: CASSYSYRGTGGYTF.

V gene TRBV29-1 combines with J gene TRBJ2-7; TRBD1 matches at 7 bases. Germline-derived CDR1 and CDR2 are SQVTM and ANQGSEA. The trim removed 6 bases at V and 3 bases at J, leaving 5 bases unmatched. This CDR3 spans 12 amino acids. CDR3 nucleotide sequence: TGCAGCGTGAGAGGGACAGACTACGAGCAGTACTTC. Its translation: CSVRGTDYEQYF.